This TCR beta chain was found in a study of blood T cell repertoires in COVID-19. Study in general: T cells, B-cell-depleted T cells, or PBMCs supplied cDNA or gDNA.

Libraries were prepared by immunoSEQ multiplex PCR; TCRdb keeps only in-frame clonotypes and omits some of them. The table records under 150,000 clones, approximately 91% of them present only once. Looked up from germline, CDR1 is MNHEY and CDR2 is SVGAGI. Trimming pared 6 bases from V and 0 bases from J, leaving 14 bases between. This CDR3 contains 15 residues. Sequenced: peripheral blood. The rearrangement links TRBV6-5 to TRBJ1-1; D is possibly TRBD1 (6 bases). The receptor comes from a man over 45 with active or convalescent COVID-19. The CDR3 spells CASRETDRLNTEAFF. In DNA, the CDR3 is TGTGCCAGCAGGGAGACGGACAGACTGAACACTGAAGCTTTCTTT.